The source of this T cell receptor beta chain is a study of cytomegalovirus exposure and HLA in healthy donors. Germline lookup yields CDR1 SGHTA and CDR2 FQGNSA. Trimming took 2 bases from V and 5 from J; bases not matched to a gene: 7. This CDR3 has 17 amino acids. Likely unrecorded immune exposures existed in these nominally healthy donors. The PCR contained 60 Vbeta and 13 Jbeta primers. Profiled with immunoSEQ multiplex PCR; TCRdb holds only in-frame clones, not every one. The sample consists of some 150,000 clones, approximately 80% of them appearing once. There are a few counts of this clone. The rearrangement uses TRBV7-2 and TRBJ2-1; 12 bases line up with TRBD2. The receptor was isolated from a male donor in good health and CMV-seronegative. Sequenced: PBMCs. The CDR3, as DNA: TGTGCCAGCAGCTTACTGAGGGCTAGCGGGGGGGACAATGAGCAGTTCTTC. Amino acid sequence: CASSLLRASGGDNEQFF.